This is a list of T cell receptor beta chains from one sample in a study of shared clonotypes between healthy human individuals. Profiled with immunoSEQ multiplex PCR; TCRdb holds only in-frame clones, not every one. The table records 1.5 million to 1.9 million clones, 95% to 99% of them present only once. Sequencing was performed on naive CD4+ T cells sorted from blood. The origin of the receptors is a man in his thirties or forties in good health. Each CDR3 is given with its conserved first and last residue. Each record gives: J gene, V gene, CDR3 protein.

TRBJ2-1	TRBV5-1	CASSLVSGHNNEQFF
TRBJ2-2	TRBV5-1	CASSPGLAVNTGELFF
TRBJ2-3	TRBV11-3	CASSLIGDTQYF
TRBJ1-1	TRBV7-9	CASSLSGGRRGEAFF
TRBJ2-4	TRBV27	CASSSGVKNIQYF
TRBJ2-7	TRBV30	CAWRGKKGLNRPDEQYF
TRBJ1-2	TRBV28	CASSFSENYGYTF
TRBJ2-3	TRBV10-3	CAIMSTLTDTQYF
TRBJ1-5	TRBV14	CASSPDPGGASNQPQHF
TRBJ2-3	TRBV5-5	CASSLVRGPTDTQYF
TRBJ2-5	TRBV5-8	CASSSGTSVYQETQYF